This T cell receptor (beta chain) is from a study of T cells in Graves' hyperthyroidism and ophthalmopathy. Clinicians diagnosed patients from clinical symptoms, serum thyroxine and TRAb, thyroid ultrasound and orbital computed tomography. Amplification yielded TCR beta CDR3 regions, with RNA transcripts as the source. First-round RT-PCR targeting the TCR CDR3 was performed with the HTBI primer set. TCRdb re-called the multiplex PCR reads with MiXCR, one entry per CDR3 protein. The table has around 35,000 distinct CDR3 sequences, around half seen once. The CDR3 consists of 13 residues. The germline CDR1 and CDR2 sequences are SQVTM and ANQGSEA. Trimming cost V 5 bases and J 12 bases; bases outside gene matches: 10.

The sequenced sample was blood. This receptor was obtained from a woman between 40 and 50 years old with Graves' ophthalmopathy. The chain couples TRBV29-1 to TRBJ2-1; 10 bases are shared with TRBD1. The CDR3 spells CSVKGQGPDTQFF. CDR3 coding DNA: TGCAGCGTTAAGGGACAGGGGCCAGATACGCAGTTCTTC.